The 9 T cell receptor beta chains below all came from one sample that was sequenced in a study of Graves' ophthalmopathy and Graves' hyperthyroidism. The TCR beta CDR3 regions underwent amplification from RNA transcripts. The first-round RT-PCR employed HTBI primers together with the Qiagen OneStep RT-PCR kit. A multiplex PCR was then performed as the second round. TCRdb fed the multiplex PCR reads into MiXCR, producing one record per CDR3 protein. The sample lists almost 750,000 distinct CDR3 sequences, around 40% occurring once. Sample: peripheral blood. The receptors originated from an adult man with Graves' ophthalmopathy.

Only a few counts were recorded for this clonotype. The chain employs TRBV6-5 and TRBJ2-5, with D tentatively TRBD1 (6 bases). The CDR3 runs to 13 residues. Trimming took off 6 bases at V and 2 bases at J, with 10 bases between the two ends. Germline assignment: CDR1 MNHEY and CDR2 SVGAGI. CDR3 in amino acids: CASRVGQQETQYF. The CDR3 DNA reads TGTGCCAGCAGGGTTGGACAGCAAGAGACCCAGTACTTC.

The V gene is TRBV25-1, the J gene TRBJ1-2; the D is unclear. This CDR3 contains 14 residues. CDR1 MGHDK and CDR2 SYGVNS come from the germline V gene. The V end was cut by 6 bases, the J end by 4 bases, with 15 bases between. The CDR3: CASRGGSRLYGYTF. The CDR3 nucleotides read TGTGCCAGCAGGGGCGGTAGCCGACTCTATGGCTACACCTTC.

This clonotype appeared a single time. The V and J genes are TRBV11-2 and TRBJ2-5, with TRBD1 matching over 7 bases. Trimming removed 5 bases from V and 0 bases from J; junction bases left unmatched: 21. This CDR3 has 20 amino acids. CDR1 and CDR2 from the germline V gene are SGHAT and FQNNGV. The CDR3 DNA follows: TGTGCCAGCAGCCGGAAACGGACAGGTGTGGGGGCACAATACCAAGAGACCCAGTACTTC. Translating it yields CASSRKRTGVGAQYQETQYF.

This clonotype was counted many times. CDR3 bases: TGTGCCAGCCGAGGCCGAGAGACGCTCTACTTC. Translated, it gives CASRGRETLYF. The chain links TRBV6-5 to TRBJ2-5; D gene unclear. The CDR3 totals 11 residues. CDR1 MNHEY and CDR2 SVGAGI come from the germline V gene. The V and J ends lost 8 bases and 14 bases respectively, with 18 bases between them.

The rearrangement links TRBV2 to TRBJ1-1; D ambiguous. This CDR3 has 15 residues. Per germline, CDR1 SNHLY and CDR2 FYNNEI. V shed 4 bases and J shed 4 bases, with 16 bases lying between them. CDR3 amino acids: CASSAQSLRATEAFF. In DNA, the CDR3 is TGTGCCAGCAGTGCCCAATCCCTCCGGGCCACTGAAGCTTTCTTT.

Remarks on this clonotype: This clone may be a read error of a much larger clone one base away. The CDR3 ends on some other residue instead of the conserved phenylalanine or tryptophan, so this is likely a read error. The genes are TRBV11-1 and TRBJ2-5, with a tentative D call TRBD1 (6 bases). V was shortened by 5 bases and J by 3 bases, with 16 bases between the two germline ends. Germline V gene lookup returns CDR1 SGHAT and CDR2 FQDESV (reference sequence). The CDR3 extends over 15 amino acids. The CDR3 sequence: CASSPQGLREETQYS. Written as DNA, the CDR3 is TGTGCCAGCAGCCCACAGGGTCTGCGGGAAGAGACCCAGTACTCC.

This clonotype was seen a handful of times. CDR3 amino acids: CASSMTLGANYGYTF. CDR3 bases: TGTGCCAGTAGTATGACCTTGGGGGCGAACTATGGCTACACCTTC. This chain joins TRBV19 and TRBJ1-2; D is possibly TRBD1 (6 bases). Germline CDR1 is LNHDA and CDR2 is SQIVND (reference sequence). V was cut by 3 bases and J by 2 bases, with 13 bases left in between. The CDR3 extends over 15 amino acids.

The V call is TRBV7-9, the J call TRBJ2-1; 13 nucleotides align to TRBD2. V was pared by 6 bases and J by 6 bases, with 8 bases of the junction left unmatched. CDR1 and CDR2 (germline): SEHNR, FQNEAQ (reference sequence). This CDR3 is built from 16 residues. CDR3 nucleotide sequence: TGTGCCAGCAGACGAACTAGCGGGGGGGCGGTCAATGAGCAGTTCTTC. It encodes CASRRTSGGAVNEQFF.

V gene TRBV28 combines with J gene TRBJ2-7, with a tentative D call TRBD2 (5 bases). CDR1 is MDHEN, CDR2 SYDVKM, per germline. V was shortened by 6 bases and J by 0 bases, with 9 bases between the two germline ends. This CDR3 has 13 amino acids. The CDR3 region is CASRGDASYEQYF. The DNA of the CDR3 is TGTGCCAGCAGGGGAGACGCCTCCTACGAGCAGTACTTC.